The TCR beta chain described here comes from a study of blood T cell repertoires in COVID-19. Some clones are missing from TCRdb's copy, which holds only in-frame ones; the method was immunoSEQ multiplex PCR. The table includes about 440,000 clones, around 88% detected once. CDR3 length: 14 amino acids. CDR1 and CDR2 from the germline V gene are MGHRA and YSYEKL. V lost 3 bases and J lost 5; bases outside the gene matches: 5. This receptor was identified in a woman under 40 with acute or convalescent COVID-19. The chain recombines TRBV4-1 with TRBJ2-5, with TRBD1 matching over 8 bases. The sequenced material came from peripheral blood. The CDR3 DNA reads TGCGCCAGCAGCCACCAGGGGGCTGGGGAGACCCAGTACTTC. Amino acids: CASSHQGAGETQYF.